This note documents a single T cell receptor (beta chain) sequence. Antigen specificity is unknown. Some clones are missing from TCRdb's copy, which holds only in-frame ones; the method was immunoSEQ multiplex PCR. The table records tens of thousands of clones, approximately 90% of them present only once. The sample originates from a study of T cells in localized non-small cell lung cancer. Germline CDR1 and CDR2: LNHDA and SQIVND (reference sequence). V was cut by 2 bases and J by 13 bases, with 23 bases left in between. The CDR3 covers 16 residues. Study-wide points: Sequencing was restricted to one tumor region; therefore, heterogeneity remains possible. Uninvolved adjacent lung showed higher T cell clonality than tumor. Overall survival was longer when the density of T cells in the blood was higher. Adjacent lung was found to contain a median about 62 of the top 100 tumor clones.

This clonotype originated in a man aged 40 to 75 with stage I squamous cell lung carcinoma. The sample in question was peripheral blood, obtained before any cancer treatment. The chain joins TRBV19 to TRBJ2-2, with a tentative D call TRBD2 (6 bases). The CDR3 nucleotides are TGTGCCAGTAGTATAAACTTGTCGAGGCTAGCGAACGCGCTGTTTTTT. As protein: CASSINLSRLANALFF.